These 8 T cell receptor beta chains came from one sample sequenced in a study of blood T cell repertoires in COVID-19. Libraries were prepared by immunoSEQ multiplex PCR; TCRdb keeps only in-frame clonotypes and omits some of them. The sample holds around 75,000 clones, approximately 90% seen once. The specimen sequenced was peripheral blood. The receptor set was obtained from a human donor in a cohort sampled during active COVID-19.

V usage is TRBV29-1 and J usage is TRBJ2-3; D is unresolved. V was shortened by 7 bases and J by 0 bases, with 11 bases between the two germline ends. From germline, CDR1 is SQVTM and CDR2 ANQGSEA. This CDR3 spans 13 amino acids. CDR3 coding DNA: TGCAGCGGACGCATCGGGAGCACAGATACGCAGTATTTT. Its protein is CSGRIGSTDTQYF.

This clone was detected only once. The rearrangement joins TRBV12-5 to TRBJ2-3; 7 bases align to TRBD2. J gave up 3 bases and V 5 bases, and 5 bases lay outside the gene matches. CDR1 is LGHNT, CDR2 FRNRAP, per germline. CDR3 length equals 14 residues. CDR3 residues: CASGLAGETDTQYF. For the CDR3, the DNA is TGTGCTAGTGGTCTGGCGGGAGAGACAGATACGCAGTATTTT.

This clone has more than one count but fewer than ten. The V and J genes are TRBV7-8 and TRBJ1-6; TRBD1 might be the D (6 bases). The CDR3 runs 17 residues. CDR1 SGHVS and CDR2 FQNEAQ come from the germline V gene. The V gene lost 1 base and the J gene lost 7 bases, with 17 bases spanning the gap. CDR3 sequence (DNA): TGTGCCAGCAGCTTAGGGGCAGGGGCTAACATCAATTCACCCCTCCACTTT. Translation: CASSLGAGANINSPLHF.

This sequence joins TRBV6-6 and TRBJ1-1; tentatively, D is TRBD1 (5 bases). Germline CDR1 MNHNY, CDR2 SVGAGI (reference sequence). The V end was cut by 7 bases, the J end by 5 bases, with 11 bases between. The CDR3 totals 12 residues. CDR3 amino acids: CASTGGGTEAFF. The CDR3 DNA sequence: TGTGCCAGCACGGGGGGAGGTACTGAAGCTTTCTTT.

V and J are TRBV9 and TRBJ1-3; 8 bases map to TRBD1. Per germline, CDR1 SGDLS and CDR2 YYNGEE. The CDR3 loop spans 15 amino acids. V lost 5 bases and J lost 2; bases outside the gene matches: 6. The CDR3, as DNA: TGTGCCAGCAGTAAGCAGGGGGCGGCTGGAAACACCATATATTTT. As protein: CASSKQGAAGNTIYF.

The V gene is TRBV19, the J gene TRBJ1-2, with D perhaps TRBD1 (5 bases). This CDR3 comprises 15 residues. The V gene's germline CDR1 is LNHDA and CDR2 SQIVND (reference sequence). The ends were cut back, 7 bases at V and 7 bases at J, with 22 bases in the middle. The CDR3 nucleotides are TGTGCCAGTACCCCAGACCTCGGCAGGGTCGCTGGCTACACCTTC. Its translation: CASTPDLGRVAGYTF.

The chain carries TRBV7-2 and TRBJ2-1; 12 bases fit TRBD1. The CDR3 runs 19 residues. CDR1 is SGHTA, CDR2 FQGNSA, per germline. V was pared by 2 bases and J by 2 bases, with 10 bases of the junction left unmatched. The CDR3 here is CASSLTGQGAIITYNEQFF. For the CDR3, the DNA is TGTGCCAGCAGCTTAACGGGACAGGGGGCGATAATTACCTACAATGAGCAGTTCTTC. The complete variable domain, with remaining parts taken from reference TRBV7-2 and TRBJ2-1, reads GAGVSQSPSNKVTEKGKDVELRCDPISGHTALYWYRQSLGQGLEFLIYFQGNSAPDKSGLPSDRFSAERTGGSVSTLTIQRTQQEDSAVYLCASSLTGQGAIITYNEQFFGPGTRLTVL.

A single count supports this clone. The rearrangement joins TRBV29-1 to TRBJ2-7, with 10 bases matching TRBD1. V gave up 6 bases and J gave up 3 bases; unmatched junction bases: 2. In germline, CDR1 is SQVTM, CDR2 ANQGSEA. This CDR3 is built from 12 residues. This chain's CDR3 is CSVWTGGYEQYF. CDR3 coding DNA: TGCAGCGTCTGGACAGGGGGCTACGAGCAGTACTTC.